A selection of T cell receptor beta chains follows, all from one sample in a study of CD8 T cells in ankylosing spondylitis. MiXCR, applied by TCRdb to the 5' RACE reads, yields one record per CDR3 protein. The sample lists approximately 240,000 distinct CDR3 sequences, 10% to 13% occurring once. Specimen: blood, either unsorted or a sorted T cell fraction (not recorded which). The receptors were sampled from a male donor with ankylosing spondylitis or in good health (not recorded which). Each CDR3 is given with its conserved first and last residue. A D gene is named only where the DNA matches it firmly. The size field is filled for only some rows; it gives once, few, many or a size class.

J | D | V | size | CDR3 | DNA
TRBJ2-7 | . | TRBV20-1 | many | CSAHTGYEQYF | TGCAGTGCTCATACTGGCTACGAGCAGTACTTC
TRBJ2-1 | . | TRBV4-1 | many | CASSQEGQEWNEQFF | TGCGCCAGCAGCCAAGAAGGGCAGGAGTGGAATGAGCAGTTCTTC
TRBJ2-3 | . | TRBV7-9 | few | CASSLRRGGVGTDTQYF | TGTGCCAGCAGCTTAAGGAGGGGGGGCGTCGGCACAGATACGCAGTATTTT
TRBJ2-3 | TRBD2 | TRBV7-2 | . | CVSSPRASGNRGQYF | TGTGTCAGCAGCCCGCGGGCTAGCGGGAACCGGGGGCAGTATTTT
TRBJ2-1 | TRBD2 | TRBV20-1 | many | CCARGGLAGGPVDEQFF | TGCTGTGCTAGAGGTGGACTAGCGGGAGGGCCAGTCGATGAGCAGTTCTTC
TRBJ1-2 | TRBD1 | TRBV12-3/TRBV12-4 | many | CASSSGTGFYGYTF | TGTGCCAGCAGTTCCGGGACAGGGTTCTATGGCTACACCTTC
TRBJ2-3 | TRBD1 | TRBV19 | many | CASRDRGSTDTQYF | TGTGCCAGTAGGGACAGGGGATCCACAGATACGCAGTATTTT
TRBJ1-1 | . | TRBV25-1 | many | CASSVPGDTEAFF | TGTGCCAGCAGTGTCCCGGGGGACACTGAAGCTTTCTTT
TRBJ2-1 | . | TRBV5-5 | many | CASSFEGASYNEQFF | TGTGCCAGCAGCTTTGAGGGAGCCTCCTACAATGAGCAGTTCTTC
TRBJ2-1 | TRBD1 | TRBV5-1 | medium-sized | CASSRTGAGNEQFF | TGCGCCAGCAGTCGGACAGGGGCCGGGAATGAGCAGTTCTTC
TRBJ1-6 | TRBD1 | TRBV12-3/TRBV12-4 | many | CASSSRTGAKNSPLHF | TGTGCCAGCAGTTCGAGGACAGGGGCTAAGAATTCACCCCTCCACTTT
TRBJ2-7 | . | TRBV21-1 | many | CASSSDRDSSYEQYF | TGTGCCAGCAGCTCCGACAGAGACAGCTCCTACGAGCAGTACTTC
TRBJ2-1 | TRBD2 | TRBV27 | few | CASSLGTSGVNEQFF | TGTGCCAGCAGCCTCGGGACTAGCGGGGTGAATGAGCAGTTCTTC
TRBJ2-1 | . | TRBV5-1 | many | CASSLSQYNEQFF | TGCGCCAGCAGCTTGAGTCAATACAATGAGCAGTTCTTC
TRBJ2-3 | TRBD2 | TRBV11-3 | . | CASIQSGGRSFTDTQYF | TGTGCCAGCATCCAAAGCGGGGGGCGATCCTTCACAGATACGCAGTATTTT
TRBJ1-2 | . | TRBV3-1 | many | CASSDDSVYGYTF | TGTGCCAGCAGCGACGACAGTGTCTATGGCTACACCTTC
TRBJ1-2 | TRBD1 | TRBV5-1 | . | CASSLRDRVYGYTF | TGCGCCAGCAGCTTGCGAGACAGGGTCTATGGCTACACCTTC
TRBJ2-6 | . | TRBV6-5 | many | CASSSLLSSGANVLTF | TGTGCCAGCAGTTCATTACTTAGCTCTGGGGCCAACGTCCTGACTTTC